What follows are 3 T cell receptor beta chains derived from one specimen sequenced in a study of technical replicates of blood from a handful of donors. The assay was immunoSEQ multiplex PCR, and TCRdb's table has in-frame clones only and misses some. The sample yields around 100,000 clones, 96% seen once. Material for sequencing was T cells isolated from PBMCs. The receptors originated from a human donor in good health.

The chain links TRBV5-6 to TRBJ2-2, with 12 nucleotides matching TRBD2. The CDR3 is 17 amino acids. CDR1 is SGHDT, CDR2 YYEEEE, per germline. With V trimmed by 4 bases and J by 6 bases, 10 bases remained unmatched. The CDR3 region has the DNA TGTGCCAGCAGCCCGCGGACTAGCGGGAAAGTATCCGGGGAGCTGTTTTTT. It translates to CASSPRTSGKVSGELFF.

This clone occurred once. V and J are TRBV27 and TRBJ2-3; 13 nucleotides align to TRBD2. Germline assignment: CDR1 MNHEY and CDR2 SMNVEV (reference sequence). V shed 6 bases, J shed 0 bases, and the junction held 15 bases outside the gene matches. The CDR3 length is 20 residues. CDR3 sequence: CASRTLGGLAGMTSTDTQYF. In nucleotides, the CDR3 is TGTGCCAGCAGGACACTCGGGGGACTAGCGGGGATGACTAGCACAGATACGCAGTATTTT.

With respect to this clone: The DNA is omitted, as the CDR3 cannot be located on it reliably, and the CDR3 follows TCRdb's listing. The chain is built from TRBV12-2 and TRBJ1-2; the table's D call, TRBD1, was not checked against the DNA. TRBV12-2 is tagged as a pseudogene. The CDR3 has 17 amino acids, counting both end residues. CDR3 sequence: CASRLGVFGQGNYGYTF.